This record covers a single T cell receptor (beta chain). Its antigen remains unidentified. In germline, CDR1 is GTSNPN, CDR2 SVGIG (reference sequence). The CDR3 is made up of 13 amino acids. V was trimmed by 2 bases and J by 6 bases, leaving 11 bases between them. This sample was included in a study of T cell responses to AZD1222 COVID-19 vaccine. Clones were sequenced by immunoSEQ multiplex PCR, and TCRdb holds only the in-frame ones, with some missing. The sample lists around 140,000 clones; about nine tenths were seen once. Study findings and constraints: An increase in Spike-specific TCR breadth and depth was observed after two AZD1222 doses.

The gene calls are TRBV30 and TRBJ1-5; no clear D. This specimen was peripheral blood, taken 28 days after the second AZD1222 dose. The sequence came from an adult who received the AZD1222 COVID-19 vaccine. The CDR3 sequence is CAWSTDESQPQHF. CDR3 coding DNA: TGTGCCTGGAGTACAGATGAGAGTCAGCCCCAGCATTTT. Supplemented by reference TRBV30 and TRBJ1-5, the full variable domain reads SQTIHQWPATLVQPVGSPLSLECTVEGTSNPNLYWYRQAAGRGLQLLFYSVGIGQISSEVPQNLSASRPQDRQFILSSKKLLLSDSGFYLCAWSTDESQPQHFGDGTRLSIL.